The 8 T cell receptor beta chains below were found in one sample sequenced in a study of blood T cell repertoires in COVID-19. Measured with immunoSEQ multiplex PCR; TCRdb has only the in-frame clones, and not every one. The sample includes around 300,000 clones, around 87% of them seen just once. Sequenced input: PBMCs or T cells enriched from blood (not recorded which). These receptor sequences come from a woman aged 18-29 years with acute COVID-19.

Written as DNA, the CDR3 is TGTGCCAGCAGTTACTCGGTGACAGGGAACTATGGCTACACCTTC. Amino acids: CASSYSVTGNYGYTF. The genes are TRBV6-5 and TRBJ1-2; 7 bases line up with TRBD1. Per the germline V gene, CDR1 is MNHEY and CDR2 is SVGAGI. This CDR3 has 15 amino acids. The V gene end was trimmed by 0 bases and the J gene end by 2 bases; junction bases not matched to a gene: 3.

This CDR3 is CASSGTGDRSPLHF. CDR3 in DNA: TGCGCCAGCAGCGGGACAGGGGATCGATCACCCCTCCACTTT. V gene TRBV5-1 combines with J gene TRBJ1-6; 10 nucleotides line up with TRBD1. Trimming took 4 bases from V and 10 from J; bases not matched to a gene: 5. The CDR3 is 14 amino acids. CDR1 and CDR2 (germline): SGHRS, YFSETQ.

The chain employs TRBV18 and TRBJ1-4; tentatively, D is TRBD1 (5 bases). This CDR3 region has 13 residues. Trimming pared 4 bases from V and 6 bases from J, leaving 9 bases between. The germline V gene has CDR1 KGHSH and CDR2 LQKENI. The CDR3 spells CASSHSRDEKLFF. The CDR3 region has the DNA TGTGCCAGCTCACACAGCAGGGATGAAAAACTGTTTTTT.

The J gene is TRBJ2-3, the V gene TRBV7-9, with D possibly TRBD2 on 5 matching bases. This CDR3 has 11 residues. From germline, CDR1 is SEHNR and CDR2 FQNEAQ (reference sequence). V was clipped by 1 base and J by 12 bases, with 8 bases between them. The CDR3 DNA is TGTGCCAGCAGCTTAGGGAGGTCTCAGTATTTT. It codes for CASSLGRSQYF.

This clone came up a few times. V usage is TRBV24-1 and J usage is TRBJ2-7; 7 bases fit TRBD2. The CDR3 covers 15 residues. The germline gives CDR1 KGHDR, CDR2 SFDVKD. The V segment lost 4 bases and the J segment 2 bases; nucleotides outside the gene matches: 7. CDR3 DNA sequence: TGTGCCACCAGTGACCCCAGACTAGCTCCCTACGAGCAGTACTTC. Translating gives CATSDPRLAPYEQYF.

This clone has a single count. The rearrangement links TRBV28 to TRBJ2-5, with a tentative D call TRBD2 (6 bases). Germline CDR1 MDHEN, CDR2 SYDVKM. V was clipped by 10 bases and J by 1 base, with 19 bases between them. The CDR3 sequence is 15 residues long. The CDR3: CATRGGDDVQETQYF. In nucleotides, the CDR3 is TGTGCCACCCGCGGCGGGGATGACGTCCAAGAGACCCAGTACTTC.

The genes are TRBV5-1 and TRBJ2-5, with D hard to call. Trimming left V 0 bases short and J 1 base short, with 13 bases between. Germline V lookup: CDR1 SGHRS, CDR2 YFSETQ. This CDR3 has 16 residues. This CDR3 is CASSLAADGGQETQYF. The CDR3 nucleotides are TGCGCCAGCAGCTTGGCCGCCGACGGCGGCCAAGAGACCCAGTACTTC.

This clone occurred once. The V and J genes are TRBV14 and TRBJ2-1, with 11 bases lining up with TRBD2. The V segment lost 0 bases and the J segment 4 bases; nucleotides outside the gene matches: 17. The CDR3 has 21 amino acids. CDR1 and CDR2 from the germline V gene are SGHDN and FVKESK. CDR3 bases: TGTGCCAGCAGCCAAGATAATTCGTTATTAGCGGGAGGGCGGGGATACAATGAGCAGTTCTTC. It is translated as CASSQDNSLLAGGRGYNEQFF.